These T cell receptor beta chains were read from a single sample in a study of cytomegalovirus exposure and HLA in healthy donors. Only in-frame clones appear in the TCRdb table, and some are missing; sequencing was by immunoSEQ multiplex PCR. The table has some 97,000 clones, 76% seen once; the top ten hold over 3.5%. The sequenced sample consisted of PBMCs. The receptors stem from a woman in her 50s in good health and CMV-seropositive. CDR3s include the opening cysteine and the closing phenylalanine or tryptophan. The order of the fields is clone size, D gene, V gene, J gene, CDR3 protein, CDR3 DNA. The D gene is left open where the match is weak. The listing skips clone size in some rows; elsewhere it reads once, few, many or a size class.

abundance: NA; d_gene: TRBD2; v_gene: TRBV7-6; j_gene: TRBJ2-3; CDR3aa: CASSLGLAGGGVDTQYF; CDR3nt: TGTGCCAGCAGCTTAGGACTAGCGGGTGGAGGGGTGGATACGCAGTATTTT
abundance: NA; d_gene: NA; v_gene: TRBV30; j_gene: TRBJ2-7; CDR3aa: CAWIGAYEQYF; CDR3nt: TGTGCCTGGATAGGGGCCTACGAGCAGTACTTC
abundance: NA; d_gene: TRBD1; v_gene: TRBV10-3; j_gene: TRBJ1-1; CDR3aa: CAISESTPGGRNTEAFF; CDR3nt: TGTGCCATCAGTGAGTCGACGCCAGGGGGGCGGAACACTGAAGCTTTCTTT
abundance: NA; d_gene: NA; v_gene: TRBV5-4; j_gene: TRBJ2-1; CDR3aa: CASSLGQSSYNEQFF; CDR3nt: TGTGCCAGCAGCTTAGGACAAAGCTCCTACAATGAGCAGTTCTTC
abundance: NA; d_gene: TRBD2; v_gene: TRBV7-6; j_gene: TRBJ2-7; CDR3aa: CASSLGAGGHLDEQYF; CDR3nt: TGTGCCAGCAGCTTAGGAGCGGGGGGCCACCTTGACGAGCAGTACTTC
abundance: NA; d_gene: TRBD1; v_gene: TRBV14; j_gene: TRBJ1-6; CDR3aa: CASSPQGVNSPLHF; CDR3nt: TGTGCCAGCAGCCCCCAGGGGGTTAATTCACCCCTCCACTTT
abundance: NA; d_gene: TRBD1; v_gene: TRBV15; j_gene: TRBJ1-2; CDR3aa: CATSRGGQGAHGYTF; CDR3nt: TGTGCCACCAGCAGAGGGGGACAGGGGGCGCATGGCTACACCTTC
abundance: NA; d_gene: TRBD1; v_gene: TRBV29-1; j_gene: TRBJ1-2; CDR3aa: CSVEAGGSGYTF; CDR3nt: TGCAGCGTTGAAGCAGGGGGAAGCGGCTACACCTTC
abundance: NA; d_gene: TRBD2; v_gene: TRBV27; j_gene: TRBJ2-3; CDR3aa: CASRGGLVATDTQYF; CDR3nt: TGTGCCAGCAGGGGGGGACTAGTGGCCACAGATACGCAGTATTTT
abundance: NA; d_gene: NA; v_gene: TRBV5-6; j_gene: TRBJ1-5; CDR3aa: CASSPPGSNQPQHF; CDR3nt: TGTGCCAGCAGCCCACCGGGTAGCAATCAGCCCCAGCATTTT
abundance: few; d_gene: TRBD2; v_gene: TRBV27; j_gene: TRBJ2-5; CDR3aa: CASSPWGGKETQYF; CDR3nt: TGTGCCAGCAGTCCCTGGGGAGGGAAAGAGACCCAGTACTTC
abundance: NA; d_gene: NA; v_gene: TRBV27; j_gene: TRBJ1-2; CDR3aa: CASSPRGYGYTF; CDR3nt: TGTGCCAGCAGCCCCCGGGGATATGGCTACACCTTC
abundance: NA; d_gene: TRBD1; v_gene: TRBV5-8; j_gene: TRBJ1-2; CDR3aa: CASSSRTGGGGYTF; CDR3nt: TGTGCCAGCAGTTCAAGGACAGGGGGCGGTGGCTACACCTTC
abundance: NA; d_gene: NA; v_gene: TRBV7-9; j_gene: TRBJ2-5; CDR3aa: CASSPDRKQETQYF; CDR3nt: TGTGCCAGCAGCCCCGACAGGAAACAAGAGACCCAGTACTTC
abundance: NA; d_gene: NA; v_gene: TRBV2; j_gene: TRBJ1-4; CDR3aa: CAKGKRSNEKLFF; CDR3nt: TGTGCCAAGGGGAAGAGGTCTAATGAAAAACTGTTTTTT
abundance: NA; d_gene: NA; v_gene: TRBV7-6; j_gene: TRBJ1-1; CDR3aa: CASSSSTAMNTEAFF; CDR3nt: TGTGCCAGCAGCTCTTCGACAGCAATGAACACTGAAGCTTTCTTT
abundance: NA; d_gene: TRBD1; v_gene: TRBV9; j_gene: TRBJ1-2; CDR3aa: CASSVGTQGAENYGYTF; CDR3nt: TGTGCCAGCAGCGTCGGGACCCAGGGGGCCGAGAACTATGGCTACACCTTC
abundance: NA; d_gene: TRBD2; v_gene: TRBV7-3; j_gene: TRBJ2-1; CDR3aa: CASSPGLAAYNEQFF; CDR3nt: TGTGCCAGCAGCCCGGGACTAGCGGCTTACAATGAGCAGTTCTTC
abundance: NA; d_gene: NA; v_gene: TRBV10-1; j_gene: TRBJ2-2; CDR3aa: CASSGLQATGELFF; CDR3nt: TGCGCCAGCAGTGGGTTACAGGCCACCGGGGAGCTGTTTTTT
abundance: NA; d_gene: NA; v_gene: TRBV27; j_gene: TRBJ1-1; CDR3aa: CASSFRGGNTEAFF; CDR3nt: TGTGCCAGCAGTTTTCGAGGGGGGAACACTGAAGCTTTCTTT
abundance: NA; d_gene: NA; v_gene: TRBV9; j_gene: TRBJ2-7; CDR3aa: CASSVEPSFTYEQYF; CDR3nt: TGTGCCAGCAGCGTAGAGCCGAGCTTTACCTACGAGCAGTACTTC
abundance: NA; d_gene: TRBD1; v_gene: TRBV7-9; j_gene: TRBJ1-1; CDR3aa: CASRPGQGATSRTEAFF; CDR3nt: TGTGCCAGCAGACCGGGACAGGGGGCGACTTCTCGGACTGAAGCTTTCTTT
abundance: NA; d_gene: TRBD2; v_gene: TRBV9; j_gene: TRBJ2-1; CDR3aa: CASSDLWTSGDNEQFF; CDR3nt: TGTGCCAGCAGCGACCTGTGGACTAGCGGGGACAATGAGCAGTTCTTC
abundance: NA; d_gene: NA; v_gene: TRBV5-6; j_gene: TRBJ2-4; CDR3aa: CASSSPPGQSDIQYF; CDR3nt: TGTGCCAGCAGCAGTCCCCCGGGACAATCAGACATTCAGTACTTC
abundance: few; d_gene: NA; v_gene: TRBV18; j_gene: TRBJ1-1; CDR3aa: CASSADRSNTEAFF; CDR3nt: TGTGCCAGCTCAGCCGACAGGTCGAACACTGAAGCTTTCTTT
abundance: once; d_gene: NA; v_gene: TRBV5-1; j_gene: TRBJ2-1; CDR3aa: CASATESYNEQFF; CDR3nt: TGCGCCAGCGCGACTGAATCCTACAATGAGCAGTTCTTC
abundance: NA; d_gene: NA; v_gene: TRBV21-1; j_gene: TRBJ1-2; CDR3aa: CAATEVLVYGYTF; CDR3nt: TGTGCCGCAACGGAGGTCCTTGTCTATGGCTACACCTTC
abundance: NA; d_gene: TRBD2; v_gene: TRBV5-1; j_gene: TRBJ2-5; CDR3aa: CASSLGPSGGNQETQYF; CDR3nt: TGCGCCAGCAGCTTGGGTCCTAGCGGGGGTAACCAAGAGACCCAGTACTTC
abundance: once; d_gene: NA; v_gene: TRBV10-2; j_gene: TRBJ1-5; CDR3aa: CASSEYAGNQPQHF; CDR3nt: TGCGCCAGCAGTGAATATGCAGGGAATCAGCCCCAGCATTTT
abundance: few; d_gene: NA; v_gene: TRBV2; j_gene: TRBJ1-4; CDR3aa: CASLPEINEKLFF; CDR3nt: TGTGCCAGTCTCCCCGAGATTAATGAAAAACTGTTTTTT
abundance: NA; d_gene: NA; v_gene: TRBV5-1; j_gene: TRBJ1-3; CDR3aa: CASSLSLGQPNTIYF; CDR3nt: TGCGCCAGCAGCTTGTCGCTCGGACAGCCAAACACCATATATTTT
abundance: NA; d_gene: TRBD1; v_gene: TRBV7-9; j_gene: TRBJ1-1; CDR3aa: CASSLGQGAYTEAFF; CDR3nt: TGTGCCAGCAGCTTAGGACAGGGGGCGTACACTGAAGCTTTCTTT
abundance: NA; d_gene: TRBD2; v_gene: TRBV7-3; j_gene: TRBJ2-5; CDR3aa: CASSFGGAGETQYF; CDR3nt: TGTGCCAGCAGCTTCGGGGGGGCCGGGGAGACCCAGTACTTC
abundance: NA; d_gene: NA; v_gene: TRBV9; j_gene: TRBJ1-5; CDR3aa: CASSTTGNQPQHF; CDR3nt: TGTGCCAGCAGCACCACGGGGAATCAGCCCCAGCATTTT
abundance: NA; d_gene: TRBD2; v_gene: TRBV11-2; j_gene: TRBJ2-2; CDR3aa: CASSFGGGANTGELFF; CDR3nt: TGTGCCAGCAGCTTTGGCGGGGGGGCGAACACCGGGGAGCTGTTTTTT
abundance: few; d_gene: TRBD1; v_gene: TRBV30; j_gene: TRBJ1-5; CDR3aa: CAWTTGANQPQHF; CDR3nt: TGTGCCTGGACGACAGGGGCCAATCAGCCCCAGCATTTT